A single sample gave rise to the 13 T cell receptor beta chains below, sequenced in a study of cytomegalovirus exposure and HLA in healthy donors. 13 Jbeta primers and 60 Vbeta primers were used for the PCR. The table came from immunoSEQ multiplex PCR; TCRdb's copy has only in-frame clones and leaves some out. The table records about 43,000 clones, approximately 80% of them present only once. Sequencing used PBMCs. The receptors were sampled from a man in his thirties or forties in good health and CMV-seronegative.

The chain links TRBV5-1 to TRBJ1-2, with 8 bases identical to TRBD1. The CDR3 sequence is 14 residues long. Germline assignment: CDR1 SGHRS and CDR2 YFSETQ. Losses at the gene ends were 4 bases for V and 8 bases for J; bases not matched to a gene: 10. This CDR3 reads CASSTRTGSSGYTF. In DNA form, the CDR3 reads TGCGCCAGCAGCACCCGGACAGGGTCGAGCGGCTACACCTTC.

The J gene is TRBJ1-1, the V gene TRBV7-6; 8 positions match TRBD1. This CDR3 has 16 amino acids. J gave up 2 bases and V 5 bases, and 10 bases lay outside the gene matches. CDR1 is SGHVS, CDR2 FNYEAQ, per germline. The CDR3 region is CASSLYPTGVNTEAFF. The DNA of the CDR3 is TGTGCCAGCAGCCTCTACCCGACAGGGGTCAACACTGAAGCTTTCTTT.

The chain's CDR3 is CASSLALGTGVTYGYTF. CDR3 in DNA: TGTGCCAGCAGCTTAGCATTAGGGACAGGGGTTACCTATGGCTACACCTTC. The V and J genes are TRBV7-8 and TRBJ1-2; 10 nucleotides agree with TRBD1. After removal of 0 bases from V and 4 bases from J, the junction contained 8 bases not matched to a gene. The germline CDR1 and CDR2 sequences are SGHVS and FQNEAQ. The CDR3 loop spans 17 amino acids.

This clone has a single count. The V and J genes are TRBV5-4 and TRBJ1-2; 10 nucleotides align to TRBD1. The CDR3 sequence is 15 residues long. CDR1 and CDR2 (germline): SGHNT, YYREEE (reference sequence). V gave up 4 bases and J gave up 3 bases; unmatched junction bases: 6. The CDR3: CASSLRDRGDYGYTF. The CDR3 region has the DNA TGTGCCAGCAGCCTCCGGGACAGGGGAGACTATGGCTACACCTTC. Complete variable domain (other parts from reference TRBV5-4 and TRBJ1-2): ETGVTQSPTHLIKTRGQQVTLRCSSQSGHNTVSWYQQALGQGPQFIFQYYREEENGRGNFPPRFSGLQFPNYSSELNVNALELDDSALYLCASSLRDRGDYGYTFGSGTRLTVV.

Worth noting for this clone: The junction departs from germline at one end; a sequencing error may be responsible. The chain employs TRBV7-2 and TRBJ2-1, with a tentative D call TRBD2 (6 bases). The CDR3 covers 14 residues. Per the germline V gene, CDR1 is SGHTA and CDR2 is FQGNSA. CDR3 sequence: CASSPRDSDNEQFF. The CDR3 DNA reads TGTGCCAGCAGCCCACGGGACTCCGACAATGAGCAGTTCTTC.

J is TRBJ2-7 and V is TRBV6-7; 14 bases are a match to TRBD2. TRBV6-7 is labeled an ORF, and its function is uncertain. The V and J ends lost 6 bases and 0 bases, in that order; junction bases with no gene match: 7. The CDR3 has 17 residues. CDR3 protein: CASRPTSGRAFSYEQYF. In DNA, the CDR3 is TGTGCCAGCAGACCGACTAGCGGGAGGGCCTTCTCCTACGAGCAGTACTTC.

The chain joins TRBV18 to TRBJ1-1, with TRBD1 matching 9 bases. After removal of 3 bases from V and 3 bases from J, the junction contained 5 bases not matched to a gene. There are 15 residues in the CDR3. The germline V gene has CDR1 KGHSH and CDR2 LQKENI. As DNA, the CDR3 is TGTGCCAGCTCACCTGTGACAGGGGGGGACACTGAAGCTTTCTTT. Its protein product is CASSPVTGGDTEAFF.

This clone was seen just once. Written as DNA, the CDR3 is TGTGCCAGCAGCGCTAGACTAGCGAACACAGATACGCAGTATTTT. It translates to CASSARLANTDTQYF. The chain recombines TRBV7-2 with TRBJ2-3; TRBD2 matches at 8 bases. The CDR3 length is 15 residues. V shed 5 bases, J shed 2 bases, and the junction held 6 bases outside the gene matches. CDR1 and CDR2 (germline): SGHTA, FQGNSA.

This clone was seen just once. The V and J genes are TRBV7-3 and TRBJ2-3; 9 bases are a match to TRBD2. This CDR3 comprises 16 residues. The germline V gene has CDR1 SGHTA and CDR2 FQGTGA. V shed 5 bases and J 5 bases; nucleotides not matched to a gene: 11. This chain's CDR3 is CASSPPGAGGGDTQYF. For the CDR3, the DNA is TGTGCCAGCAGCCCGCCAGGAGCGGGAGGTGGAGATACGCAGTATTTT.

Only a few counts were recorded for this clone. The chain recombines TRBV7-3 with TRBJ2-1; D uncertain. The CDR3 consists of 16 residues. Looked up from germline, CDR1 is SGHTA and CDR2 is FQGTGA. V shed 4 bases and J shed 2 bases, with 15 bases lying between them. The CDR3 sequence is CASSSQPGSTYNEQFF. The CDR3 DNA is TGTGCCAGCAGCTCCCAACCAGGTTCCACCTACAATGAGCAGTTCTTC.

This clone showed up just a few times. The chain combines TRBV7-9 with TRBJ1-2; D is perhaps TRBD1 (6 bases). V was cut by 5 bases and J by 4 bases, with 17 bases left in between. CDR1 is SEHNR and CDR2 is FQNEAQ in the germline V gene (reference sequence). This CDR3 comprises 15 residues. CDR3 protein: CASSRAGQRIYGYTF. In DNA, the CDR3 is TGTGCCAGCAGCCGCGCCGGACAGAGAATCTATGGCTACACCTTC. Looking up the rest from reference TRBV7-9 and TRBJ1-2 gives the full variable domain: DTGVSQNPRHKITKRGQNVTFRCDPISEHNRLYWYRQTLGQGPEFLTYFQNEAQLEKSRLLSDRFSAERPKGSFSTLEIQRTEQGDSAMYLCASSRAGQRIYGYTFGSGTRLTVV.

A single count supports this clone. CDR3 in amino acids: CASSPGSRKDTQYF. CDR3 sequence (DNA): TGTGCCAGCAGCCCCGGGAGTAGGAAAGATACGCAGTATTTT. The chain is built from TRBV11-2 and TRBJ2-3, with a possible D match to TRBD2 (6 bases). The V end lost 5 bases, the J end lost 5 bases, and 14 bases lay between the germline ends. Per the germline V gene, CDR1 is SGHAT and CDR2 is FQNNGV. This CDR3 is 14 amino acids long.

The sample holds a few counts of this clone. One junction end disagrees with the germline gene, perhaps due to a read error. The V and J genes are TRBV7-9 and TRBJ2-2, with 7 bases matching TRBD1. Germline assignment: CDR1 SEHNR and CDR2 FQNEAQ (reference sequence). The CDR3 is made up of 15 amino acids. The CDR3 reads CSSSLTGVNTGELFF. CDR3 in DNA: TGTTCCAGCAGCCTAACAGGGGTTAACACCGGGGAGCTGTTTTTT.